Given below is one T cell receptor beta chain in context. It lacks a known antigen. No much larger clone is present one base from it, and per-base qualities are unavailable. After removal of 2 bases from V and 5 bases from J, the junction retains 3 bases not matched to a gene. CDR1 LNHNV and CDR2 YYDKDF are derived from the germline V gene (reference sequence). The CDR3 holds 14 amino acids from the cysteine to the phenylalanine. Just CDR3 DNA is preserved here, 42 bases in frame from base 1. The source of the sample is a study of blood T cell repertoires in COVID-19 (TCRdb year 2020). At the level of the whole study: The collaborator samples originated in the United States, Italy and Spain and spanned the acute and convalescent phases of COVID-19. The prospective study material was composed of cDNA or gDNA derived from T cells, B-cell-depleted T cells, or PBMCs. Deeply sampled blood TCRbeta repertoires from subjects exposed to, actively infected with, or recovered from COVID-19 were included in the dataset. The repertoires were released in a freely available public database meant as a resource for research on the immune response to SARS-CoV-2. Samples came from the ongoing ImmuneRACE study (first 160 participants) plus 1,254 subjects from 6 global collaborators. A de-identified subject ID, COVID-19 status, age in years and sex were almost always included in the sample metadata. Where available, HLA class I and class II types were obtained from metadata supplied by the sample provider rather than from assay-based typing. Broader findings and caveats from the paper: The quantity of clinical and demographic metadata differed by source and by participant and was supplied without curation.

Another Seattle source contributed samples from volunteer blood donors who had recovered from COVID-19. Each collaborating institution followed its own protocols to collect whole blood in K2EDTA tubes. For TCRbeta analysis, collaborators shipped samples in one of three forms: frozen whole blood, isolated PBMCs, or DNA extracted from either of those sample types. The immunoSEQ Assay, a bias-controlled multiplex PCR, was used to amplify TCRbeta CDR3 regions from genomic DNA. In the authors' own workflow: The number of nucleated cells in each sample was estimated by amplification of reference gene primers within the assay. To quantify the absolute abundance of each unique TCRbeta CDR3 rearrangement, sequence reads were collapsed and filtered. For each sample, productive Simpson clonality was calculated as the square root of Simpson's diversity index over productive rearrangements. Held by TCRdb, this immuneACCESS table contains in-frame sequences only and omits some clones. Under half of the omission traces to an unresolved V gene where checked; the cause of the rest is unknown. V, J and clone size derive from that table, while D and trimming were established from the DNA sequence. This sample lists approximately 220,000 clones; 84% were detected once. About 5.1% of the sample rests with the top ten.

The receptor chain draws on TRBV15 and TRBJ2-5, and TRBD2 aligns with 9 junction nucleotides. The source material was peripheral blood. This clonotype was obtained from a woman in her fifties or sixties who had recovered from COVID-19. The bases are TGTGCCACCAGCAGAAGGACTAGCGTCGAGACCCAGTACTTC. This yields the protein CATSRRTSVETQYF.